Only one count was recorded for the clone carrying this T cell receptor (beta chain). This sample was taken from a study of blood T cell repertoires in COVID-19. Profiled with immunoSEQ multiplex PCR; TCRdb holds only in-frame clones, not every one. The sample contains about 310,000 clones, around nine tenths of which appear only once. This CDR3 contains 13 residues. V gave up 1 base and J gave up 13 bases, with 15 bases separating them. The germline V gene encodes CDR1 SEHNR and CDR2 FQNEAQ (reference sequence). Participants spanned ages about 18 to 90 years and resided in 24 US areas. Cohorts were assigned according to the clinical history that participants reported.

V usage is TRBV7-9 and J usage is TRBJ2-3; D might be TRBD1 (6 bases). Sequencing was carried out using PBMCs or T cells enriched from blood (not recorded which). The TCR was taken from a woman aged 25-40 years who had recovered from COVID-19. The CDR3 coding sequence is TGTGCCAGCAGCTTAGTCGGTGGCAGGGGAAAGTATTTT. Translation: CASSLVGGRGKYF.